This T cell receptor beta chain appears in the sequencing data of a study of blood T cells in healthy people across ages. Study-wide results and limits: Nothing was known about donor CMV status, and this possibly confounded expanded clonotype changes. Naive and antigen-experienced cells were not separated, limiting conclusive comparison.

The second PCR ran about 6 to 11 cycles with a sample-barcoded 5' primer and J-beta primers. Tagging of each cDNA molecule was performed by a template-switch adaptor with 12 random nucleotides. Each CDR3 protein is one row after TCRdb ran MiXCR on the 5' RACE reads. The sample consists of about 650,000 distinct CDR3 sequences, more than 45% of them appearing once. Caucasian, healthy and from Russia, the donors were aged between 6 and 90. This clonotype was observed many times. What it binds is unknown. The CDR3 is made up of 12 amino acids. V was pared by 7 bases and J by 0 bases, with 6 bases between. Germline loops: CDR1 SQVTM, CDR2 ANQGSEA.

The TCR comes from a woman of 80 years or more in good health. The sequencing input was blood. The chain couples TRBV29-1 to TRBJ1-4, with D perhaps TRBD1 (6 bases). CDR3 bases: TGCAGCGGGACAGCAACTAATGAAAAACTGTTTTTT. Protein: CSGTATNEKLFF.